The clone carrying this T cell receptor beta chain was detected only once. Its antigen is not identified. Sequencing was at deep level. Repertoires were generated with immunoSEQ multiplex PCR, while TCRdb's copy carries only in-frame clones and drops some. The sample has roughly 2.5 million clones; more than 90% are singletons. These data come from a study of shared clonotypes between healthy human individuals. Study-level information: With ages of 18 to 49, the donors were two women and a few men.

Study findings and constraints: Clonotype sharing across several donors was observed for approximately 5% of naive CD4 clonotypes.

Looked up from germline, CDR1 is SGHVS and CDR2 is FQNEAQ. The V end lost 2 bases, the J end lost 0 bases, and 8 bases lay between the germline ends. The CDR3 length is 16 residues. The chain uses TRBV7-8 and TRBJ2-6; maybe TRBD1 (5 bases). Source material: naive CD4+ T cells sorted from blood. Subset here: CD45RA+ positively selected. The source is a man aged 18-30 years in good health. In nucleotides, the CDR3 is TGTGCCAGCAGCTTATTAGGACACTCTGGGGCCAACGTCCTGACTTTC. Amino acid sequence: CASSLLGHSGANVLTF.